The rows below give T cell receptor beta chains drawn from one sample of a study of shared clonotypes between healthy human individuals. Some clones are missing from TCRdb's copy, which holds only in-frame ones; the method was immunoSEQ multiplex PCR. The repertoire holds over a million clones, around 76% seen once, with 1.4% to 1.5% in the top ten. Specimen: memory CD4+ T cells sorted from blood. The receptors were gathered from a man younger than 35 in good health. The CDR3 runs from the conserved cysteine through the conserved F or W. Each record gives: J gene, clone size, D gene, V gene, CDR3 DNA, CDR3 protein. A D gene is named only where the DNA matches it firmly. The size of a clone is reported for some rows only, either as once, few or many, or as a class for expanded clones.

TRBJ2-3 | . | TRBD2 | TRBV6-5 | TGTGCCAGCAAAAGGGAGGGGAACACAGATACGCAGTATTTT | CASKREGNTDTQYF
TRBJ2-3 | . | TRBD2 | TRBV11-2 | TGTGCCAGCAGCGCGGGACCGGGACTAGCGGGACCAGATACGCAGTATTTT | CASSAGPGLAGPDTQYF
TRBJ2-7 | . | TRBD1 | TRBV5-5 | TGTGCCAGCAGTAGCGGGACAGGGGGCGCGGTAACCAACGAGCAGTACTTC | CASSSGTGGAVTNEQYF
TRBJ2-3 | . | TRBD1 | TRBV18 | TGTGCCAGCTCACCAAGGACAGGTACAGATACGCAGTATTTT | CASSPRTGTDTQYF
TRBJ2-3 | few | . | TRBV30 | TGTGCCTGGAGTTCACCAGATACGCAGTATTTT | CAWSSPDTQYF
TRBJ1-1 | . | . | TRBV18 | TGTGCCAGCTCACCCTCCCCCGTAAGAGGGACTTACATGAACACTGAAGCTTTCTTT | CASSPSPVRGTYMNTEAFF
TRBJ2-7 | . | . | TRBV30 | TGTGCCTGGACGTTAGATGGCGCTCGGCAGTACTTC | CAWTLDGARQYF
TRBJ2-2 | . | TRBD2 | TRBV28 | TGTGCCAGCAGTTTCCAGCGGGGGTTGAACACCGGGGAGCTGTTTTTT | CASSFQRGLNTGELFF
TRBJ2-3 | once | TRBD1 | TRBV7-2 | TGTGCCAGCAGCCTCGACAGGGTGCGGAACCCCACAGATACGCAGTATTTT | CASSLDRVRNPTDTQYF
TRBJ1-5 | . | . | TRBV6-1 | TGTGCCAGTCTACCGAGGTGGGATAGCAATCAGCCCCAGCATTTT | CASLPRWDSNQPQHF
TRBJ2-5 | . | TRBD2 | TRBV7-2 | TGTGCCAGCAGCTACTTAGCGGGAGGGGGCGGGCAGACCCAGTACTTC | CASSYLAGGGGQTQYF
TRBJ1-3 | . | . | TRBV5-1 | TGCGCCAGCAGGGGCTCTGGAAACACCATATATTTT | CASRGSGNTIYF
TRBJ2-3 | . | . | TRBV18 | TGTGCCAGCTCACCACTTCCAGCACTCACAGATACGCAGTATTTT | CASSPLPALTDTQYF
TRBJ2-1 | . | TRBD2 | TRBV5-4 | TGTGCCAGCAGCTTGGTGACTAGCGGGAGGCAGTTCTTC | CASSLVTSGRQFF
TRBJ2-1 | . | . | TRBV30 | TGTGCCTGGAGTGCCCTTGGGGCGAGCTCCTACAATGAGCAGTTCTTC | CAWSALGASSYNEQFF
TRBJ1-4 | . | . | TRBV7-2 | TGTGCCAGCACCGTTTATGCAACTAATGAAAAACTGTTTTTT | CASTVYATNEKLFF
TRBJ2-2 | . | . | TRBV9 | TGTGCCAGCAGCCCAACGAACACCGGGGAGCTGTTTTTT | CASSPTNTGELFF
TRBJ1-3 | . | . | TRBV6-5 | TGTGCCAGCAGCTCGACCTCTGGAAACACCATATATTTT | CASSSTSGNTIYF
TRBJ1-5 | . | . | TRBV10-3 | TGTGCCATCAGTGAGTCAACAGCATATAGCAATCAGCCCCAGCATTTT | CAISESTAYSNQPQHF
TRBJ2-7 | once | . | TRBV30 | TGTGCCTGGGGCGGGACTTTCTCCTACGAGCAGTACTTC | CAWGGTFSYEQYF
TRBJ1-2 | once | . | TRBV6-5 | TGTGCCAGCAGTTATGGGCAACACTATGGCTACACCTTC | CASSYGQHYGYTF
TRBJ1-2 | . | . | TRBV7-2 | TGTGCCAGCAGCAGCACAGTGTCACTTGTTGGATATGGCTACACCTTC | CASSSTVSLVGYGYTF
TRBJ1-2 | . | . | TRBV28 | TGTGCCAGCAGTTCGGGAGTTAACTATGGCTACACCTTC | CASSSGVNYGYTF
TRBJ1-3 | few | TRBD1 | TRBV7-9 | TGTGCCAGCAGCTTAACAGGGGCCAACACCATATATTTT | CASSLTGANTIYF
TRBJ2-3 | . | TRBD2 | TRBV7-9 | TGTGCCAGCACCTTGGGGGGGGGCACAGATACGCAGTATTTT | CASTLGGGTDTQYF
TRBJ2-7 | . | . | TRBV7-9 | TGTGCCAGCACGAGAAATACGATCACCGAGCAGTACTTC | CASTRNTITEQYF
TRBJ1-3 | few | . | TRBV5-4 | TGTGCCAGCAGCTTGGATCTCTCTGGAAACACCATATATTTT | CASSLDLSGNTIYF
TRBJ1-1 | . | . | TRBV30 | TGTGCCTGGAGGGCGGGGGGCGCTTGGTTTACTGAAGCTTTCTTT | CAWRAGGAWFTEAFF
TRBJ1-4 | . | . | TRBV2 | TGTGCCAGCAGCTCATCCCGGGGTTCGTTCGGAACTAATGAAAAACTGTTTTTT | CASSSSRGSFGTNEKLFF
TRBJ1-1 | few | . | TRBV14 | TGTGCCAGCAGCCGGCTTGCGGCAGGAGCTTTCTTT | CASSRLAAGAFF
TRBJ2-3 | . | . | TRBV4-1 | TGCGCCAGCAGCCAAGATGTGACAGATACGCAGTATTTT | CASSQDVTDTQYF
TRBJ2-7 | . | . | TRBV6-5 | TGTGCCAGCAGTTACTCGAGGGGGAGGAACGAGCAGTACTTC | CASSYSRGRNEQYF
TRBJ2-2 | . | TRBD2 | TRBV11-2 | TGTGCCAGCAGCTTAGTTAGCGGGGGGGCCGGTACCGGGGAGCTGTTTTTT | CASSLVSGGAGTGELFF
TRBJ2-7 | . | TRBD1 | TRBV13 | TGTGCCAGCAGCCCTTTTACGGGACAGGGGGCGCCGAACGAGCAGTACTTC | CASSPFTGQGAPNEQYF
TRBJ2-1 | . | TRBD2 | TRBV15 | TGTGCCACCAGCAGGATAAGAACTAGCGGGGGCAATGAGCAGTTCTTC | CATSRIRTSGGNEQFF
TRBJ1-5 | . | . | TRBV6-5 | TGTGCCAGCGGCTGGGGGGGTTATAGCAATCAGCCCCAGCATTTT | CASGWGGYSNQPQHF
TRBJ2-7 | . | TRBD1 | TRBV5-8 | TGTGCCAGCAGCTTGGCCGTGAGACAGGGAACCGAGCAGTACTTC | CASSLAVRQGTEQYF
TRBJ1-5 | . | . | TRBV7-2 | TGTGCCAGCAGTCTCGACAGGAATCAGCCCCAGCATTTT | CASSLDRNQPQHF
TRBJ2-5 | . | . | TRBV7-9 | TGTGCCAGCAGCTTCACATCCCTTGGGACCCAGTACTTC | CASSFTSLGTQYF
TRBJ1-4 | . | TRBD1 | TRBV6-1 | TGTGCCAGCAGTGAATACACAGGGGGAAATGAAAAACTGTTTTTT | CASSEYTGGNEKLFF
TRBJ1-6 | . | TRBD1 | TRBV5-8 | TGTGCCAGCAGACGAGGGGGCTCGGGGAATTCACCCCTCCACTTT | CASRRGGSGNSPLHF
TRBJ2-6 | . | . | TRBV7-9 | TGTGCCAGCCCTCTAGGCCGGCCGGGGGGGGCCAACGTCCTGACTTTC | CASPLGRPGGANVLTF
TRBJ1-1 | . | TRBD1 | TRBV5-1 | TGCGCCAGCAGCCCAGGGACAGGGAACACTGAAGCTTTCTTT | CASSPGTGNTEAFF
TRBJ2-7 | . | TRBD1 | TRBV14 | TGTGCCAGCAGCCCACCGGGACAGGGCTCCTACGAGCAGTACTTC | CASSPPGQGSYEQYF
TRBJ2-2 | . | TRBD1 | TRBV29-1 | TGCAGCCTTTGGGACAGCAACACCGGGGAGCTGTTTTTT | CSLWDSNTGELFF
TRBJ1-4 | . | . | TRBV6-4 | TGTGCCAGACCCGTTCCAGGGGCCGGTGAAAAACTGTTTTTT | CARPVPGAGEKLFF
TRBJ2-7 | . | TRBD2 | TRBV7-2 | TGTGCCAGCAGCGGACTAGCGGCCCCTGGGAACGAGCAGTACTTC | CASSGLAAPGNEQYF
TRBJ2-3 | . | TRBD2 | TRBV30 | TGTGCCTGGAGTGCCTTTGGCGGGAGATCCGATACGCAGTATTTT | CAWSAFGGRSDTQYF
TRBJ2-7 | . | TRBD1 | TRBV2 | TGTGCCAGCAGTGAAGGGACAGGGGGCGGCTACGAGCAGTACTTC | CASSEGTGGGYEQYF
TRBJ2-1 | . | TRBD2 | TRBV10-3 | TGTGCCATCAGTGAGTCGGTTCTAGCGGCTACACATGAGCAGTTCTTC | CAISESVLAATHEQFF
TRBJ1-5 | . | . | TRBV15 | TGTGCCACCAGCAGTGGGGACGGCTCTAATCAGCCCCAGCATTTT | CATSSGDGSNQPQHF
TRBJ2-1 | . | . | TRBV19 | TGTGCCAGTAGACCGAACTCCTACAATGAGCAGTTCTTC | CASRPNSYNEQFF